Following are 30 T cell receptor beta chains from one sample sequenced in a study of Graves' ophthalmopathy and Graves' hyperthyroidism. The TCR beta CDR3 regions underwent amplification from RNA transcripts. First-round RT-PCR used HTBI primers; second-round multiplex PCR followed. TCRdb recomputed calls from the multiplex PCR reads with MiXCR, one row per CDR3 protein. The sample has roughly 600,000 distinct CDR3 sequences; roughly 39% are singletons. The sample taken for sequencing was peripheral blood or thyroid tissue (not recorded which). The receptors were gathered from an adult man with Graves' hyperthyroidism.

The gene calls are TRBV20-1 and TRBJ1-5, with 8 bases that match TRBD1. V gave up 6 bases and J gave up 4 bases; unmatched junction bases: 11. The CDR3 runs 15 residues. The germline V gene encodes CDR1 DFQATT and CDR2 SNEGSKA (reference sequence). The CDR3 protein is CSAERQGSPNQPQHF. Written as DNA, the CDR3 is TGCAGTGCGGAACGACAGGGGAGTCCAAATCAGCCCCAGCATTTT.

The table lists this clonotype with a few counts. The rearrangement links TRBV5-1 to TRBJ1-2; weak D call: TRBD1 (6 bases). Germline-derived CDR1 and CDR2 are SGHRS and YFSETQ. The CDR3 contains 16 residues. Trimming removed 4 bases at V and 4 bases at J, with 20 bases between. The CDR3 sequence is CASSAKMGGAGYGYTF. CDR3 nucleotide sequence: TGCGCCAGCAGCGCCAAAATGGGGGGCGCGGGCTATGGCTACACCTTC.

The V call is TRBV5-4, the J call TRBJ1-1; D ambiguous. Trimming took 0 bases from V and 6 from J, leaving 9 bases between them. Germline V gene sequence: CDR1 SGHNT, CDR2 YYREEE (reference sequence). The length of the CDR3 is 13 residues. CDR3 region: CASSLVGSPEAFF. For the CDR3, the DNA is TGTGCCAGCAGCTTGGTAGGGTCCCCTGAAGCTTTCTTT.

This clonotype has just one count. The chain is built from TRBV7-8 and TRBJ2-3, with D perhaps TRBD1 (5 bases). Germline V gives CDR1 SGHVS, CDR2 FQNEAQ. V shed 2 bases and J shed 2 bases, with 11 bases lying between them. This CDR3 contains 15 residues. The CDR3, as DNA: TGTGCCAGCAGCTTACAGGGTGCGGACACAGATACGCAGTATTTT. This gives the protein CASSLQGADTDTQYF.

CDR3 nucleotides: TGCAGTGCTAGAATTTTGGCTTACAATGAGCAGTTCTTC. Translating it yields CSARILAYNEQFF. The chain recombines TRBV20-1 with TRBJ2-7; D not resolved. The J call is doubtful: the DNA matches TRBJ2-1 better. Germline V gene data show CDR1 as DFQATT and CDR2 as SNEGSKA (reference sequence). The CDR3 extends over 13 amino acids.

This clonotype came up many times. This chain connects TRBV10-2 to TRBJ2-6, with TRBD2 identical over 8 bases. The CDR3 consists of 18 residues. Germline values: CDR1 WSHSY, CDR2 SAAADI. The V gene end was trimmed by 1 base and the J gene end by 0 bases; junction bases not matched to a gene: 5. This chain's CDR3 is CASSEWVAGPSGANVLTF. The CDR3 DNA is TGCGCCAGCAGTGAGTGGGTAGCGGGGCCCTCTGGGGCCAACGTCCTGACTTTC.

To note about this clonotype: Being one base from a much bigger clone, this may be a read error. The V gene is TRBV5-1, the J gene TRBJ1-2, with 10 bases identical to TRBD1. The J segment lost 3 bases and the V segment lost 7 bases, leaving 6 bases of the junction unmatched. The length of the CDR3 is 14 residues. The germline gives CDR1 SGHRS, CDR2 YFSETQ. In DNA, the CDR3 is TGCGCCAGCGGCCCCGGGACAGGGGACTATGGCTACACCTTC. It yields the protein CASGPGTGDYGYTF. Drawing the rest from reference TRBV5-1 and TRBJ1-2, the complete variable domain is KAGVTQTPRYLIKTRGQQVTLSCSPISGHRSVSWYQQTPGQGLQFLFEYFSETQRNKGNFPGRFSGRQFSNSRSEMNVSTLELGDSALYLCASGPGTGDYGYTFGSGTRLTVV.

A remark on this clonotype: The junction departs from the called germline gene at one end, perhaps through a read error. V is TRBV4-1 and J is TRBJ2-7, with 9 bases fitting TRBD1. CDR3 size: 14 residues. The V gene's germline CDR1 is MGHRA and CDR2 YSYEKL. The CDR3 coding sequence is TGTGCCAGCAGCCCAGGACAGGGGTCCTGCGAGCAGTACTTC. It codes for CASSPGQGSCEQYF.

This clonotype was observed many times. This chain links TRBV20-1 with TRBJ1-5; D ambiguous. Germline loops: CDR1 DFQATT, CDR2 SNEGSKA (reference sequence). V lost 0 bases and J lost 6, with 15 bases in between. The CDR3 is 15 residues long. CDR3 amino acids: CSARDFEGVGQPQHF. The CDR3 DNA sequence: TGCAGTGCTAGAGATTTCGAGGGTGTGGGTCAGCCCCAGCATTTT.

This clonotype was counted only a few times. This chain joins TRBV4-1 and TRBJ2-5; TRBD2 agrees at 7 bases. CDR1 is MGHRA, CDR2 YSYEKL, per germline. Losses at the gene ends were 0 bases for V and 3 bases for J; bases not matched to a gene: 10. The CDR3 consists of 17 residues. DNA of the CDR3: TGCGCCAGCAGCCAAGATGGGTTTGGGGCGGGGGAAGAGACCCAGTACTTC. Its translation is CASSQDGFGAGEETQYF.

This rearrangement joins TRBV27 to TRBJ2-5, with D tentatively TRBD2 (6 bases). The germline V gene encodes CDR1 MNHEY and CDR2 SMNVEV (reference sequence). Trimming cost V 6 bases and J 5 bases, with 16 bases left between them. The CDR3 is made up of 14 amino acids. CDR3 coding DNA: TGTGCCAGCAGGGAAGGACTATTCTGGGAGACCCAGTACTTC. This encodes CASREGLFWETQYF.

This clonotype was counted at least ten times. This rearrangement joins TRBV2 to TRBJ2-5; no firm D call. Trimming cost V 4 bases and J 3 bases, with 6 bases left between them. The CDR3 has 12 residues. The germline gives CDR1 SNHLY, CDR2 FYNNEI. For the CDR3, the DNA is TGTGCCAGCAGTGGGCTCGAAGAGACCCAGTACTTC. Its translation is CASSGLEETQYF.

This clonotype was found a few times. This sequence joins TRBV5-1 and TRBJ1-1; maybe TRBD1 (6 bases). Per germline, CDR1 SGHRS and CDR2 YFSETQ. The CDR3 is made up of 14 amino acids. Between the trimmed V and J ends, which lost 0 bases and 6 bases, there was a span of 12 bases. As DNA, the CDR3 is TGCGCCAGCAGCTTGGTGGCAGGGGAGCCTGAAGCTTTCTTT. This encodes CASSLVAGEPEAFF.

The chain joins TRBV20-1 to TRBJ2-3; TRBD2 agrees at 10 bases. CDR1 is DFQATT, CDR2 SNEGSKA, per germline (reference sequence). The CDR3 covers 16 residues. V trimming: 1 base; J trimming: 4 bases; junction bases outside the gene matches: 8. CDR3: CSARVSAGGPADTQYF. The DNA of the CDR3 is TGCAGTGCTAGAGTTTCAGCGGGAGGGCCGGCAGATACGCAGTATTTT.

This clonotype was seen ten or more times. The chain employs TRBV7-9 and TRBJ1-1; D is ambiguous. Germline CDR1 SEHNR, CDR2 FQNEAQ (reference sequence). The CDR3 extends over 13 amino acids. V gave up 3 bases and J gave up 7 bases, with 12 bases separating them. The CDR3 is CASSFFSGNEAFF. The CDR3 DNA sequence: TGTGCCAGCAGCTTCTTTTCTGGGAATGAAGCTTTCTTT.

The rearrangement uses TRBV19 and TRBJ2-7; D might be TRBD1 or TRBD2, each matching 5 bases. Germline loops: CDR1 LNHDA, CDR2 SQIVND (reference sequence). This CDR3 comprises 13 residues. The V and J ends lost 9 bases and 3 bases respectively, with 15 bases between them. For the CDR3, the DNA is TGTGCCAGCCAGGGACCGGGGTACTACGAGCAGTACTTC. This translates into CASQGPGYYEQYF.

This clonotype has at least ten counts. V usage is TRBV7-9 and J usage is TRBJ2-7; 7 bases are shared with TRBD1. V shed 5 bases, J shed 6 bases, and the junction held 10 bases outside the gene matches. The CDR3 covers 14 residues. The V gene's germline CDR1 is SEHNR and CDR2 FQNEAQ (reference sequence). The CDR3 reads CASSPGQNLREQYF. The DNA of the CDR3 is TGTGCCAGCAGCCCGGGACAGAATCTTCGCGAGCAGTACTTC.

The chain couples TRBV19 to TRBJ2-7, with D perhaps TRBD1 or TRBD2 (5 bases each). Germline V gives CDR1 LNHDA, CDR2 SQIVND (reference sequence). Between the trimmed V and J ends, which lost 1 base and 6 bases, there was a span of 10 bases. This CDR3 is built from 13 residues. In DNA form, the CDR3 reads TGTGCCAGTAGTATAGGGCAGGGACGCGAGCAGTACTTC. Translated, it gives CASSIGQGREQYF. Combining the CDR3 with reference TRBV19 and TRBJ2-7 gives the whole variable domain DGGITQSPKYLFRKEGQNVTLSCEQNLNHDAMYWYRQDPGQGLRLIYYSQIVNDFQKGDIAEGYSVSREKKESFPLTVTSAQKNPTAFYLCASSIGQGREQYFGPGTRLTVT.

The chain joins TRBV6-6 to TRBJ2-2; 8 nucleotides agree with TRBD1. This CDR3 comprises 17 residues. CDR1 MNHNY and CDR2 SVGAGI come from the germline V gene (reference sequence). V gave up 5 bases and J gave up 0 bases; unmatched junction bases: 8. The CDR3 region has the DNA TGTGCCAGCAGTCCGGGACAGGATTACGCGAACACCGGGGAGCTGTTTTTT. Translated, it gives CASSPGQDYANTGELFF.

The V call is TRBV4-1, the J call TRBJ1-1; D is possibly TRBD1 (6 bases). Germline V gene sequence: CDR1 MGHRA, CDR2 YSYEKL. This CDR3 region has 15 residues. Trimming removed 1 base at V and 3 bases at J, with 12 bases between. CDR3 bases: TGCGCCAGCAGCCAAGGGGGGGGCTTAGACACTGAAGCTTTCTTT. It codes for CASSQGGGLDTEAFF.

On this clonotype itself: A much larger clone differs from this one at a single base, so this may be a read error. The chain employs TRBV10-3 and TRBJ1-2, with no clear D. The germline CDR1 and CDR2 sequences are ENHRY and SYGVKD. This CDR3 comprises 12 residues. The germline V and J ends were trimmed by 6 bases and 0 bases, with 5 bases remaining between them. In DNA, the CDR3 is TGTGCCATCAGGGCCACTAACTATGGCTACACCTTC. It is translated as CAIRATNYGYTF.

The chain is built from TRBV7-9 and TRBJ2-3; 8 bases match TRBD1. This CDR3 spans 17 amino acids. Germline V CDR1 and CDR2: SEHNR, FQNEAQ (reference sequence). V dropped 4 bases and J dropped 3; count of bases not matched to a gene: 12. CDR3 residues: CASSSGLRQGTTDTQYF. CDR3 nucleotides: TGTGCCAGCAGCTCGGGTCTACGACAGGGGACGACAGATACGCAGTATTTT.

This clonotype came up once. This may stem from a read error, because a much larger clone lies one nucleotide away. The chain recombines TRBV7-8 with TRBJ2-7; possibly TRBD2 for D (5 bases). In germline, CDR1 is SGHVS, CDR2 FQNEAQ. This CDR3 has 16 amino acids. The CDR3: CASRDMRVETSYEQCF. The CDR3, as DNA: TGTGCCAGCAGAGATATGCGGGTCGAGACCTCCTACGAGCAGTGCTTC. The full variable domain, with the rest looked up from reference TRBV7-8 and TRBJ2-7, is GAGVSQSPRYKVAKRGQDVALRCDPISGHVSLFWYQQALGQGPEFLTYFQNEAQLDKSGLPSDRFFAERPEGSVSTLKIQRTQQEDSAVYLCASRDMRVETSYEQCFGPGTRLTVT.

The rearrangement links TRBV7-2 to TRBJ2-2; a possible D gene is TRBD2 (5 bases). The CDR3 is 14 residues long. Germline values: CDR1 SGHTA, CDR2 FQGNSA. V was shortened by 1 base and J by 4 bases, with 7 bases between the two germline ends. The CDR3 DNA sequence: TGTGCCAGCAGCTTAGGAGGGATCACCGGGGAGCTGTTTTTT. It codes for CASSLGGITGELFF.

About this clonotype: A much larger clone lies a single base off, so this may be a read error. The chain uses TRBV7-9 and TRBJ2-5, with D hard to call. The CDR3 consists of 14 residues. Looked up from germline, CDR1 is SEHNR and CDR2 is FQNEAQ (reference sequence). The chain's CDR3 is CASSVDRSQEAQYF. The DNA of the CDR3 is TGTGCCAGCAGCGTAGACCGTAGCCAAGAGGCCCAGTACTTC.

Ten or more counts support this clonotype. This CDR3 reads CASSWADRGTQETQYF. CDR3 DNA sequence: TGTGCCAGCAGCTGGGCGGACAGGGGGACACAAGAGACCCAGTACTTC. The gene calls are TRBV5-6 and TRBJ2-5, with 10 positions matching TRBD1. With V trimmed by 3 bases and J by 2 bases, 7 bases remained unmatched. The CDR3 has 16 residues. The germline V gene encodes CDR1 SGHDT and CDR2 YYEEEE.

The gene calls are TRBV7-8 and TRBJ2-5, with 7 bases identical to TRBD1. CDR1 and CDR2 from the germline V gene are SGHVS and FQNEAQ. With 5 bases clipped from V and 9 bases from J, the junction kept 15 bases outside the gene matches. There are 15 residues in the CDR3. The CDR3 DNA reads as TGTGCCAGCAGCCTCACAGGGCAGGGGGTTCAGCCCCAGTACTTC. This encodes CASSLTGQGVQPQYF.

J is TRBJ2-5 and V is TRBV29-1; 10 nucleotides agree with TRBD1. The V gene end was trimmed by 7 bases and the J gene end by 2 bases; junction bases not matched to a gene: 4. The germline CDR1 and CDR2 sequences are SQVTM and ANQGSEA. This CDR3 is built from 13 residues. CDR3 sequence (DNA): TGCAGCGACCGGGACAGGGGACAAGAGACCCAGTACTTC. It yields the protein CSDRDRGQETQYF.

This clonotype came up many times. As DNA, the CDR3 is TGTGCCAGCAGTGAATGGGTAGGAAATAACTATGGCTACACCTTC. The encoded protein is CASSEWVGNNYGYTF. The chain employs TRBV25-1 and TRBJ1-2; D remains ambiguous. This CDR3 has 15 amino acids. Looked up from germline, CDR1 is MGHDK and CDR2 is SYGVNS. The V end lost 1 base, the J end lost 1 base, and 10 bases lay between the germline ends.

The sample holds many counts of this clonotype. The chain employs TRBV7-8 and TRBJ1-1, with TRBD1 as a possible D gene (5 bases). The CDR3 sequence is 15 residues long. Trimming left V 8 bases short and J 5 bases short, with 21 bases between. Germline V CDR1 and CDR2: SGHVS, FQNEAQ. This chain's CDR3 is CASLTSKRGLTEAFF. DNA for the CDR3: TGTGCCAGCCTTACCTCGAAACGGGGCCTTACTGAAGCTTTCTTT.